This entry describes one T cell receptor beta chain. The CDR3 length is 15 residues. Per germline, CDR1 SGHNT and CDR2 YENEEA. J lost 1 base, V lost 5 bases, and 5 bases had no gene match. This sample is drawn from a study of shared clonotypes between healthy human individuals. Study overall: In total, the donors were two women and a few men aged 18 to 49.

Donation came from healthy HIV-negative adults that had no recent acute infections or vaccinations. Input per replicate PCR of unsorted PBMC was roughly 300 ng DNA, corresponding to around 30,000 T cell genomes. The method was immunoSEQ multiplex PCR; TCRdb's version includes in-frame clones alone and lacks a portion of them. Of approximately 440,000 clones in the sample, roughly three quarters were seen once. Sequenced material: PBMCs. The chain recombines TRBV11-3 with TRBJ2-1; TRBD1 matches 7 bases. The receptor was derived from a woman in her thirties or forties in good health. Some clones in this sample may be carry-over from other donors' samples. The CDR3 coding sequence is TGTGCCAGCAGCCCCGGACAGGTATCCTACAATGAGCAGTTCTTC. It yields the protein CASSPGQVSYNEQFF.